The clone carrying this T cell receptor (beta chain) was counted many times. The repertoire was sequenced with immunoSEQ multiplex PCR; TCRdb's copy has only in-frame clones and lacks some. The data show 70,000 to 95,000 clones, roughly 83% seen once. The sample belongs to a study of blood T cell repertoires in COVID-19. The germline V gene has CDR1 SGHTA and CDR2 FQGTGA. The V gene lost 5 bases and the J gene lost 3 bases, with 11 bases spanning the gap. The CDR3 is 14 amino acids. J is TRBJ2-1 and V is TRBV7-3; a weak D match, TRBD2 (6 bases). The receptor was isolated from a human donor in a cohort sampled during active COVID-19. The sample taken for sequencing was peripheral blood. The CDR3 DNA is TGTGCCAGCAGCACGGGACTGGACTACAATGAGCAGTTCTTC. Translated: CASSTGLDYNEQFF. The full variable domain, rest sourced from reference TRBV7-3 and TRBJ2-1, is GAGVSQTPSNKVTEKGKYVELRCDPISGHTALYWYRQSLGQGPEFLIYFQGTGAADDSGLPNDRFFAVRPEGSVSTLKIQRTERGDSAVYLCASSTGLDYNEQFFGPGTRLTVL.